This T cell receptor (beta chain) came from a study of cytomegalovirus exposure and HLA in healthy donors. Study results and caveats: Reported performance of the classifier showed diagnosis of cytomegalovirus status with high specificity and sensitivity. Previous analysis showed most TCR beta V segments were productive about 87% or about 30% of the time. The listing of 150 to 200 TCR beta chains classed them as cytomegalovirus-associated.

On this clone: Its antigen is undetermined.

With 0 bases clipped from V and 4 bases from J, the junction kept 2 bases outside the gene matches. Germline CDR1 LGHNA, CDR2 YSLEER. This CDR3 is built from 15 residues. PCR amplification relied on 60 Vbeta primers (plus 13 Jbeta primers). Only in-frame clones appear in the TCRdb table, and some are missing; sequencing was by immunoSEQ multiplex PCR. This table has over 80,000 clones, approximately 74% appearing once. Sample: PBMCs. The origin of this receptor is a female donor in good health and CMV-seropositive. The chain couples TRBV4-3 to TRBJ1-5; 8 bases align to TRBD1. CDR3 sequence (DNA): TGCGCCAGCAGCCAAGAAGACAGGGGTAATCAGCCCCAGCATTTT. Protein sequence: CASSQEDRGNQPQHF.